This entry is about one T cell receptor beta chain. Its target is unknown. This record belongs to a study of CD8 T cells in Susac syndrome. Study details: At the time their blood was drawn, patients with Susac syndrome were either therapy-naive, on corticosteroids (with some of them also receiving intravenous immunoglobulin), or on intravenous immunoglobulin alone. Whole-study findings and limits: Clonal expansion was not observed in the Susac syndrome CD4+ T cell repertoires.

CDR1 MNHEY and CDR2 SVGAGI come from the germline V gene. The CDR3 runs 13 residues. Trimming removed 6 bases from V and 4 bases from J, with 12 bases in between. About 0.5 to 1 ug RNA was reverse transcribed with random hexamers. TCRdb used MiXCR to reprocess the immunoSEQ multiplex PCR reads, holding one entry per CDR3 protein. The sample contains some 150,000 distinct CDR3 sequences, approximately 95% of which appear only once. The chain carries TRBV6-5 and TRBJ1-2; tentative D call: TRBD1 (6 bases). Source material: CD4+ T cells from PBMCs. This clonotype was obtained from a human donor with Susac syndrome. Here the CDR3 DNA reads TGTGCCAGCAGCCTCCCAGGGGCCTATGGCTACACCTTC. Translated, it gives CASSLPGAYGYTF.